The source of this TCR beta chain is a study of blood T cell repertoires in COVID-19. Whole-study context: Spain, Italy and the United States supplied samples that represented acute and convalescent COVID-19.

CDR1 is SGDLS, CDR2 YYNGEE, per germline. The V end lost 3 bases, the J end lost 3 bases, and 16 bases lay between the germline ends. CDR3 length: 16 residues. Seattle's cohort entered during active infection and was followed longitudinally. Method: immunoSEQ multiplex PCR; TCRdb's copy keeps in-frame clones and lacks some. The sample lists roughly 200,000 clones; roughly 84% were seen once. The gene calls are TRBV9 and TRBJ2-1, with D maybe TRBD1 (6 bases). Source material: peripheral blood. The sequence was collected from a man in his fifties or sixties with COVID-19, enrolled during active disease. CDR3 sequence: CASSGGHRPLYNEQFF. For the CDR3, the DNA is TGTGCCAGCAGCGGGGGACACCGGCCCCTCTACAATGAGCAGTTCTTC.